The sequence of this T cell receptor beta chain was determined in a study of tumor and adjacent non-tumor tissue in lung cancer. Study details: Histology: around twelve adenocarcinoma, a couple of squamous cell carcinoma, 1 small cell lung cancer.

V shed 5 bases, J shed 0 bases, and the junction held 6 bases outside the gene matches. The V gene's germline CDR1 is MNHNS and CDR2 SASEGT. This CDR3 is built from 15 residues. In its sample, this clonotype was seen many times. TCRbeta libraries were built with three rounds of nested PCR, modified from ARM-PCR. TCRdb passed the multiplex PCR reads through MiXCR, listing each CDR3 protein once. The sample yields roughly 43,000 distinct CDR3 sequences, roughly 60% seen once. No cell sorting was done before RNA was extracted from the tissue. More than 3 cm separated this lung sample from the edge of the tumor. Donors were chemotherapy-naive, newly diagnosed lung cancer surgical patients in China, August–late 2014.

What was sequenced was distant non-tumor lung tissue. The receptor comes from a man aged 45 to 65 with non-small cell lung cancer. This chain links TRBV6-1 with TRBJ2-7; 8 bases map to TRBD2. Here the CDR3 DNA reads TGTGCCAGCAGTCCCGTAGCGGGGAGCTCCTACGAGCAGTACTTC. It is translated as CASSPVAGSSYEQYF.